A selection of T cell receptor beta chains follows, all from one sample in a study of Ad26.COV2.S vaccination and SARS-CoV-2 variants. Sequencing used immunoSEQ multiplex PCR; TCRdb keeps in-frame clones, though not all of them. The sample has under 600,000 clones; about 88% are singletons. Sequenced material: peripheral blood, taken in a trial of Ad26.COV2.S vaccine versus placebo. These receptors were collected from a person aged 18-60 years who received the Ad26.COV2.S COVID-19 vaccine or a placebo. Both conserved end residues are part of each CDR3. Fields, in order: V gene, D gene, J gene, CDR3 DNA, CDR3 protein. A D gene is named only where the DNA matches it firmly.

TRBV29-1	TRBD1	TRBJ1-2	TGCAGCGTACCGACAGGGGTCAACTATGGCTACACCTTC	CSVPTGVNYGYTF
TRBV7-9	TRBD1	TRBJ1-4	TGTGCCAGCAGCAAGGACAGGGCCGGGGCAACTAATGAAAAACTGTTTTTT	CASSKDRAGATNEKLFF
TRBV10-3	.	TRBJ2-5	TGTGCCACCGTACCGTCCACCGCCGGAGAGACCCAGTACTTC	CATVPSTAGETQYF
TRBV18	TRBD1	TRBJ2-1	TGTGCCAGCTCACCTGGGACAGGTCAGTTCTTC	CASSPGTGQFF
TRBV3-1/TRBV3-2	.	TRBJ1-1	TGTGCCAGCAGCCAAACAGGTCGCATGAACACTGAAGCTTTCTTT	CASSQTGRMNTEAFF
TRBV18	.	TRBJ2-3	TGTGCCAGCTCACCGACAGTTACAGATACGCAGTATTTT	CASSPTVTDTQYF
TRBV28	TRBD1	TRBJ1-5	TGTGCCAGCAGACCCCCGGGACAGGGGAATCAGCCCCAGCATTTT	CASRPPGQGNQPQHF
TRBV7-8	.	TRBJ1-5	TGTGCCAGCAGCTTATTGTCAGGAAATAATCAGCCCCAGCATTTT	CASSLLSGNNQPQHF
TRBV15	.	TRBJ2-7	TGTGCCACCAGCAGAGAGGGCTCTACCAGCTCCTACGAGCAGTACTTC	CATSREGSTSSYEQYF
TRBV28	TRBD1	TRBJ2-1	TGTGCCAGCAGTTTAAAACAGGGGCGGTACAATGAGCAGTTCTTC	CASSLKQGRYNEQFF
TRBV27	TRBD2	TRBJ2-5	TGTGCCAGCAGTACAATTAGCGGGAGAGAAGAGACCCAGTACTTC	CASSTISGREETQYF